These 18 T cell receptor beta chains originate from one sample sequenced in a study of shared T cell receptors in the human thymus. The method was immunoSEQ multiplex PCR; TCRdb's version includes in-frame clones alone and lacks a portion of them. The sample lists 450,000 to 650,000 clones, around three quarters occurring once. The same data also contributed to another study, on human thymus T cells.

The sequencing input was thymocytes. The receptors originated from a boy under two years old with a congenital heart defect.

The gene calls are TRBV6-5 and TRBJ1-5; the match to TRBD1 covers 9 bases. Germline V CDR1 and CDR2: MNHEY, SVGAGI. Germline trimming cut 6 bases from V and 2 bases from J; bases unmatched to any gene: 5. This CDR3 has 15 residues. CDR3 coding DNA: TGTGCCAGCAGGCTCACAGGGGGCGGCAATCAGCCCCAGCATTTT. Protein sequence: CASRLTGGGNQPQHF.

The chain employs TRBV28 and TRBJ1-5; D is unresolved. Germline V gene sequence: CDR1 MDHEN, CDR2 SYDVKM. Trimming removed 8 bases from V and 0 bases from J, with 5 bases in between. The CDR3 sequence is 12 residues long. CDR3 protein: CASGRSNQPQHF. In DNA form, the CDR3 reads TGTGCCAGCGGGCGTAGCAATCAGCCCCAGCATTTT.

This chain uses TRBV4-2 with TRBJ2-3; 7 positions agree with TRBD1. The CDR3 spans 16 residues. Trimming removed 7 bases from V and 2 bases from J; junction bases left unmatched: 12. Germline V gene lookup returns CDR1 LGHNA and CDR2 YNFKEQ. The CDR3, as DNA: TGTGCCAGCAAACCAGCGGACAGGACCCTCACAGATACGCAGTATTTT. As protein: CASKPADRTLTDTQYF.

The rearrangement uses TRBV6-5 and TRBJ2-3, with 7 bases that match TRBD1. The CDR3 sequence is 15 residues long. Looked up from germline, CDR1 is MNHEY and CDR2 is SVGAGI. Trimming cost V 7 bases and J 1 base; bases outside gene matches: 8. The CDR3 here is CASTKPGQCTDTQYF. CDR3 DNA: TGTGCCAGCACCAAACCGGGACAGTGCACAGATACGCAGTATTTT.

The DNA for the CDR3 is TGTGCCAGCAGCTCTAGGGCAGAGGGACAGGGTCCCTACGAGCAGTACTTC. Its protein product is CASSSRAEGQGPYEQYF. The chain has TRBV7-9 and TRBJ2-7; TRBD1 matches 9 bases. The CDR3 contains 17 residues. The J segment lost 2 bases and the V segment lost 4 bases, leaving 12 bases of the junction unmatched. CDR1 and CDR2 from the germline V gene are SEHNR and FQNEAQ (reference sequence). Based on the CDR3 plus reference TRBV7-9 and TRBJ2-7, the full variable domain is DTGVSQNPRHKITKRGQNVTFRCDPISEHNRLYWYRQTLGQGPEFLTYFQNEAQLEKSRLLSDRFSAERPKGSFSTLEIQRTEQGDSAMYLCASSSRAEGQGPYEQYFGPGTRLTVT.

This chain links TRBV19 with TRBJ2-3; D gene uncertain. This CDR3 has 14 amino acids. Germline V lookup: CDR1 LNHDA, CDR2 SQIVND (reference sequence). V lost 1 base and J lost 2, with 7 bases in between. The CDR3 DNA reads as TGTGCCAGTAGTATAGGGGCTGTCACAGATACGCAGTATTTT. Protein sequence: CASSIGAVTDTQYF.

The CDR3 coding sequence is TGTGCCAGTACCCCCCAACCAGTTGATACAGGGGGCTGGGACGAGCAGTACTTC. This codes for CASTPQPVDTGGWDEQYF. The J gene is TRBJ2-7, the V gene TRBV19, with TRBD1 matching 9 bases. This CDR3 comprises 18 residues. With V trimmed by 7 bases and J by 5 bases, 21 bases remained unmatched. Per the germline V gene, CDR1 is LNHDA and CDR2 is SQIVND (reference sequence). The full variable domain, completed using reference TRBV19 and TRBJ2-7, is DGGITQSPKYLFRKEGQNVTLSCEQNLNHDAMYWYRQDPGQGLRLIYYSQIVNDFQKGDIAEGYSVSREKKESFPLTVTSAQKNPTAFYLCASTPQPVDTGGWDEQYFGPGTRLTVT.

The CDR3 here is CASSRFKTVVYEQYF. CDR3 coding DNA: TGCGCCAGCAGTCGATTTAAGACAGTGGTATACGAGCAGTACTTC. This chain links TRBV23-1 with TRBJ2-7; a weak D match, TRBD1 (5 bases). TRBV23-1 is an ORF; its function is uncertain. The CDR3 has 15 amino acids. V was trimmed by 4 bases and J by 4 bases, leaving 17 bases between them.

CDR3 sequence reads: CASSGGLYEQYF. CDR3 nucleotide sequence: TGTGCCAGCAGCGGGGGGTTGTACGAGCAGTACTTC. This chain links TRBV27 with TRBJ2-7; TRBD2 matches at 7 bases. The CDR3 totals 12 residues. Germline values: CDR1 MNHEY, CDR2 SMNVEV (reference sequence). V lost 6 bases and J lost 4; bases outside the gene matches: 3.

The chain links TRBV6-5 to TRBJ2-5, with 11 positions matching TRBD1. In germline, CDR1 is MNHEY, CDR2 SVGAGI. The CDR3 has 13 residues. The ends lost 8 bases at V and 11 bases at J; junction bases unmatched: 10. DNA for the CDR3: TGTGCCAGCTCGGGACAGGGGGTACGAGGGCAGTACTTC. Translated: CASSGQGVRGQYF.

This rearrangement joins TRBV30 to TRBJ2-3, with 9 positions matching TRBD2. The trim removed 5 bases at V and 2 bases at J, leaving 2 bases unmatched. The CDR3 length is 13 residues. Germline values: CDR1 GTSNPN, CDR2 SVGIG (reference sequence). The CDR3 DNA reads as TGTGCCTGGCGCGGGAGGGCCACAGATACGCAGTATTTT. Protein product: CAWRGRATDTQYF.

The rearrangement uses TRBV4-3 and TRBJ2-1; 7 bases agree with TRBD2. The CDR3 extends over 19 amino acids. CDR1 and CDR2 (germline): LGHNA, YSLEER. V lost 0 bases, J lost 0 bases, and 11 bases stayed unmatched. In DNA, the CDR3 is TGCGCCAGCAGCCAAGATCGAGGAGTGGCGGGGGACTCCTACAATGAGCAGTTCTTC. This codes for CASSQDRGVAGDSYNEQFF.

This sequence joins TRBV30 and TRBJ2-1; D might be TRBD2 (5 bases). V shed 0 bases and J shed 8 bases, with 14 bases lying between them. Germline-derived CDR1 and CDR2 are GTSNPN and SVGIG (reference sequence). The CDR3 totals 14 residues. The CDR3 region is CAWSVLGRSYEQFF. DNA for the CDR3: TGTGCCTGGAGTGTACTAGGAAGGTCGTATGAGCAGTTCTTC.

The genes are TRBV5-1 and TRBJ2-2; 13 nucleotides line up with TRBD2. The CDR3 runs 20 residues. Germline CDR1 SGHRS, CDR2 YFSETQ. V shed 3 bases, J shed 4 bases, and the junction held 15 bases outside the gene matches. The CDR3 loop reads CASSSHGTSGITLGTGELFF. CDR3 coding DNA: TGCGCCAGCAGCTCTCACGGGACTAGCGGGATTACATTAGGCACCGGGGAGCTGTTTTTT.

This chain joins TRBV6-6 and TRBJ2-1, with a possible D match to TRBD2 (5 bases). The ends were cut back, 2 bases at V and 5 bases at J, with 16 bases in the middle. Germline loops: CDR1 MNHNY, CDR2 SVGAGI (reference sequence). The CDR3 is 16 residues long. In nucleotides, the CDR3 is TGTGCCAGCAGTTACCGGAACCCCGGAGGCCACAATGAGCAGTTCTTC. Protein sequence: CASSYRNPGGHNEQFF.

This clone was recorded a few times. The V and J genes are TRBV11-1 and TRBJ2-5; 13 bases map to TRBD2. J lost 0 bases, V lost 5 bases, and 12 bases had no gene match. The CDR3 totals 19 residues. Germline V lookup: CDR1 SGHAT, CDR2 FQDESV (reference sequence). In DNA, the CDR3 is TGTGCCAGCAGCGGGACTAGCGGGACGCCGTCCCGGTACCAAGAGACCCAGTACTTC. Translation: CASSGTSGTPSRYQETQYF.

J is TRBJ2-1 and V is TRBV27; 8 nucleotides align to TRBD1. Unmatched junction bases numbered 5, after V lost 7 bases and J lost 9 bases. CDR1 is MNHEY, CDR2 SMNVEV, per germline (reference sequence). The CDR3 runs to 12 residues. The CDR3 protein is CASMQGAGEQFF. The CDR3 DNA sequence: TGTGCCAGCATGCAGGGGGCGGGTGAGCAGTTCTTC.

The CDR3 here is CASSLGVSGPYEQYF. The CDR3 nucleotides read TGTGCCAGCAGCTTAGGGGTGAGCGGGCCCTACGAGCAGTACTTC. The chain carries TRBV7-2 and TRBJ2-7, with TRBD2 as a possible D gene (6 bases). Germline values: CDR1 SGHTA, CDR2 FQGNSA. V lost 1 base and J lost 2, with 12 bases in between. The CDR3 covers 15 residues.